This T cell receptor (beta chain) was identified during a study of breast tumors, draining lymph nodes, adjacent tissues. Findings and limits, study-wide: The lymph node origin of tumor T cells was framed as consistent with a hypothesis, not demonstrated. The data were judged consistent with most tumor T cells coming from lymph node and expanding in tumor.

Axillary draining lymph nodes of breast cancer patients supplied the node samples. With 4 bases clipped from V and 3 bases from J, the junction kept 5 bases outside the gene matches. Germline V gives CDR1 SNHLY, CDR2 FYNNEI. The CDR3 totals 14 residues. Concerning this clonotype itself: The antigen remains unidentified.

Each CDR3 protein gets one entry after TCRdb re-called the multiplex PCR reads with MiXCR. This sample has around 250,000 distinct CDR3 sequences, with around 35% found just once. The receptor was isolated from a female donor with breast cancer. Some clones in this sample may be carry-over from other donors' samples. The sequenced sample consisted of axillary lymph node tissue. The chain is built from TRBV2 and TRBJ1-2; 7 bases align to TRBD1. The CDR3 sequence: CASSAGRGHYGYTF. As DNA, the CDR3 is TGTGCCAGCAGTGCAGGGAGGGGGCACTATGGCTACACCTTC.